One and the same sample provided the 3 T cell receptor beta chains below, sequenced in a study of T cells in Graves' hyperthyroidism and ophthalmopathy (dated by TCRdb to between 2017 and 2020). Libraries were prepared through multiplex PCR. Sequencer: Illumina HiSeq 2000. The TCR beta CDR3 regions were amplified from the RNA transcripts. A first-round RT-PCR of the TCR CDR3 used the HTBI primer set with the Qiagen OneStep RT-PCR kit. TCRdb reprocessing: public reads trimmed at Q25 with fastp, clones called with MiXCR, in-frame beta chains kept. For every CDR3 protein sequence, its rows merge into one entry that carries the most common genes and DNA. The sample has over 350,000 distinct CDR3 sequences on record, around a sixth of them singletons. Over 35% of the sample lies in the top ten. Input material: blood. The origin of the receptors is a man younger than 35 with Graves' ophthalmopathy.

There are a few counts of this clonotype. The chain links TRBV20-1 to TRBJ1-1; no firm D call. Trimming shortened V by 1 base and J by 7 bases, and 7 bases separated the two germline ends. Germline CDR1 DFQATT, CDR2 SNEGSKA (reference sequence). The CDR3 has 11 amino acids. CDR3 region: CSARVQFEAFF. CDR3 bases: TGCAGTGCTAGAGTCCAATTTGAAGCTTTCTTT.

This clonotype was seen repeatedly, ten times or more. The chain links TRBV20-1 to TRBJ1-5; no definite D call. The CDR3 sequence is 13 residues long. CDR1 and CDR2 from the germline V gene are DFQATT and SNEGSKA (reference sequence). Trimming pared 6 bases from V and 7 bases from J, leaving 16 bases between. The CDR3 DNA follows: TGCAGTGCCAGGAACATAGAAGGACAGCCCCAGCATTTT. Its protein is CSARNIEGQPQHF.

This clonotype was recorded at least ten times. The gene calls are TRBV7-9 and TRBJ1-2, with 8 nucleotides matching TRBD1. The CDR3 is made up of 14 amino acids. Looked up from germline, CDR1 is SEHNR and CDR2 is FQNEAQ (reference sequence). The V gene end was trimmed by 1 base and the J gene end by 4 bases; junction bases not matched to a gene: 2. CDR3 loop: CASSLGTGRYGYTF. The CDR3 DNA sequence: TGTGCCAGCAGCTTAGGGACAGGGCGCTATGGCTACACCTTC.